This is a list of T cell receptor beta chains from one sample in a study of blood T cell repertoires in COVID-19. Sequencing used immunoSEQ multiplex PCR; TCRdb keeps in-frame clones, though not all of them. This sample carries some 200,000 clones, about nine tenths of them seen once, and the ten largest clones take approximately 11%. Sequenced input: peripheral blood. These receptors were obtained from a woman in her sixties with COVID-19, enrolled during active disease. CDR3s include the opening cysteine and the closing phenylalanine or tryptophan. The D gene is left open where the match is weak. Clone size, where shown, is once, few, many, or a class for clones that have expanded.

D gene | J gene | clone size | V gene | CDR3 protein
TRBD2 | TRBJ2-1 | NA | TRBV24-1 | CATSDFGGGPGNEQFF
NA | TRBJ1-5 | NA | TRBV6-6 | CASSYTGNSNQPQHF
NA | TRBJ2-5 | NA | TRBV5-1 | CASSFTAGTRQETQYF
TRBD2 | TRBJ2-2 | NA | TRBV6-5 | CASTRGAGELFF
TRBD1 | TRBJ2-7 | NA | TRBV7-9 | CASSLRQGILQVYEQYF
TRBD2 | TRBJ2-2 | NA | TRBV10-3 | CAIKGLPNTGELFF
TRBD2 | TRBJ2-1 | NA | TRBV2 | CASRDGLAGTNEQFF
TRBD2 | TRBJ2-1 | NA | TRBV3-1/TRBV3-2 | CASSQVTSGRPFF
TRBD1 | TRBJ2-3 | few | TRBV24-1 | CATSLTGNTDTQYF
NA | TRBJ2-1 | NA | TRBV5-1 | CASSVRDSSYNEQFF
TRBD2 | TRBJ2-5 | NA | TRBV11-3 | CASSLGLAGVQETQYF
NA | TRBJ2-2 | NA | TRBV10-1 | CASGRSYTGELFF
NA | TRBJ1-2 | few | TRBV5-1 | CASSLSARLNYGYTF
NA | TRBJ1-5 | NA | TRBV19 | CASSFRTRSNQPQHF
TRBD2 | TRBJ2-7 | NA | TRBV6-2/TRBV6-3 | CASSYPLREARIGAYEQYF
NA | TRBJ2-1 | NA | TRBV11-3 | CASSSGLRPNEQFF
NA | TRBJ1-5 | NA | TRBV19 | CASSIKPTEDQPQHF
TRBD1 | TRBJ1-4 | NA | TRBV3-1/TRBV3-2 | CASSRPDRGHEKLFF
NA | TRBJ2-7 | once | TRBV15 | CATGVDLSSYEQYF
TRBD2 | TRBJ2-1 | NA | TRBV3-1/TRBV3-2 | CASSHPTGLAGASEQFF
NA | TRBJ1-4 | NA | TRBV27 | CASSFTLSSNEKLFF
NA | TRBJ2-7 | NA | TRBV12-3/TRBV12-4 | CASSLARGSEQYF
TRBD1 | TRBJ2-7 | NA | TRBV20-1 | CSASMGQGAYEQYF
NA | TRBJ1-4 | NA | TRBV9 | CASSFPAGNKEKLFF
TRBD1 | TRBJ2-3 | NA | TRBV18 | CASSSNPFPLQGTYLTDTQYF
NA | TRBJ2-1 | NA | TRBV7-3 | CASSLTLGLDEQFF
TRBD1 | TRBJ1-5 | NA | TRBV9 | CASSGTGHYNQPQHF
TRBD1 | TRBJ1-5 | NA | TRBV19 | CASSKERTGSNQPQHF
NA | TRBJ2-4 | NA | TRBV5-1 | CASSLQGEKNIQYF
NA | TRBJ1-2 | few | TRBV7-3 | CASSLPGHGYTF
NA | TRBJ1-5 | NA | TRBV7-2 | CASSALRGYSNQPQHF
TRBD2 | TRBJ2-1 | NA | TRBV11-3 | CASSSGTSGLNEQFF
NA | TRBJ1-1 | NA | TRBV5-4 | CASRPAPNTEAFF
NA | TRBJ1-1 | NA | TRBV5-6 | CASSPRVWTGTEAFF
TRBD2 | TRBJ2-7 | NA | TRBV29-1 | CSPGLAFGEQYF
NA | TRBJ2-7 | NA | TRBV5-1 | CASSLAGQNYEQYF
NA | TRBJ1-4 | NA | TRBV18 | CASSPSLSTGEKLFF
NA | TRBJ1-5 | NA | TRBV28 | CASSFRTRNQPQHF
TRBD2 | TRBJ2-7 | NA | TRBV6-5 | CASSYLGEGSYEQYF
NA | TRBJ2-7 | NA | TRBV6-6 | CASSYDSSYEQYF
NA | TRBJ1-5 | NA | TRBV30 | CAWSPPRGGYSNQPQHF